These 28 T cell receptor beta chains were all obtained from the same sample, sequenced in a study of control samples from healthy donors and cancer patients. Sequenced by immunoSEQ multiplex PCR; TCRdb stores in-frame clones only, minus some. The repertoire holds about 83,000 clones, 90% to 95% seen once, with 15% to 20% in the top ten. Sequences were obtained from blood. The receptors originated from a man in his fifties in good health.

The rearrangement links TRBV19 to TRBJ2-3, with TRBD2 identical over 11 bases. V was clipped by 4 bases and J by 5 bases; unmatched bases: 8. Germline V lookup: CDR1 LNHDA, CDR2 SQIVND (reference sequence). CDR3 length: 16 residues. In DNA, the CDR3 is TGTGCCAGTAGTACCCGTAGCGGGGGGGCCGGAGATACGCAGTATTTT. This translates into CASSTRSGGAGDTQYF.

This chain uses TRBV29-1 with TRBJ1-2, with D possibly matching TRBD1 (5 bases). The CDR3 spans 12 residues. The germline CDR1 and CDR2 sequences are SQVTM and ANQGSEA. CDR3 protein: CRGDLPGRGYTF. The CDR3 DNA reads TGCAGGGGGGACCTTCCAGGTCGTGGCTACACCTTC.

V usage is TRBV6-4 and J usage is TRBJ1-5; D uncertain. The germline V gene has CDR1 MRHNA and CDR2 SNTAGT. The CDR3 is 13 amino acids. V lost 2 bases, J lost 7 bases, and 9 bases lay in between. CDR3 in amino acids: CASSDDLGQPQHF. CDR3 DNA: TGTGCCAGCAGTGACGATTTGGGGCAGCCCCAGCATTTT.

The V call is TRBV7-9, the J call TRBJ2-1, with no clear D. The ends were cut back, 0 bases at V and 1 base at J, with 4 bases in the middle. This CDR3 region has 14 residues. In germline, CDR1 is SEHNR, CDR2 FQNEAQ (reference sequence). The CDR3 sequence is CASSLAGSYNEQFF. CDR3 in DNA: TGTGCCAGCAGCTTAGCCGGATCCTACAATGAGCAGTTCTTC.

This chain joins TRBV3-1 (or the pseudogene TRBV3-2) and TRBJ2-5; D might be TRBD2 (5 bases). V was trimmed by 0 bases and J by 7 bases, leaving 12 bases between them. CDR3 length equals 14 residues. Germline V gene data show CDR1 as LGHDT and CDR2 as YNNKEL (reference sequence). The CDR3 region is CASSQESGTSTQYF. The CDR3 region has the DNA TGTGCCAGCAGCCAAGAAAGCGGAACTTCGACCCAGTACTTC.

V and J are TRBV5-5 and TRBJ1-2; tentative D call: TRBD1 (5 bases). The CDR3 is 13 amino acids. Germline V CDR1 and CDR2: SGHKS, YYEKEE (reference sequence). Between the trimmed V and J ends, which lost 2 bases and 3 bases, there was a span of 8 bases. This CDR3 is CASSLQADYGYTF. CDR3 bases: TGTGCCAGCAGCTTACAGGCTGACTATGGCTACACCTTC. Full variable domain (outside the CDR3, taken from reference TRBV5-5 and TRBJ1-2): DAGVTQSPTHLIKTRGQQVTLRCSPISGHKSVSWYQQVLGQGPQFIFQYYEKEERGRGNFPDRFSARQFPNYSSELNVNALLLGDSALYLCASSLQADYGYTFGSGTRLTVV.

The chain couples TRBV7-8 to TRBJ1-1; D call uncertain. Germline loops: CDR1 SGHVS, CDR2 FQNEAQ. Trimming cost V 3 bases and J 6 bases, with 11 bases left between them. The CDR3 is 13 residues long. CDR3 region: CASSFKEGAEAFF. For the CDR3, the DNA is TGTGCCAGCAGCTTTAAAGAAGGCGCTGAAGCTTTCTTT. The full variable domain, completed using reference TRBV7-8 and TRBJ1-1, is GAGVSQSPRYKVAKRGQDVALRCDPISGHVSLFWYQQALGQGPEFLTYFQNEAQLDKSGLPSDRFFAERPEGSVSTLKIQRTQQEDSAVYLCASSFKEGAEAFFGQGTRLTVV.

This chain connects TRBV10-3 to TRBJ1-1, with a tentative D call TRBD1 (5 bases). CDR1 is ENHRY and CDR2 is SYGVKD in the germline V gene. This CDR3 spans 14 amino acids. V was clipped by 0 bases and J by 6 bases, with 11 bases between them. The CDR3 spells CAISESTRGAEAFF. In DNA, the CDR3 is TGTGCCATCAGTGAGTCAACGAGGGGAGCTGAAGCTTTCTTT.

The chain joins TRBV24-1 to TRBJ1-4, with no clear D. Trimming cost V 4 bases and J 3 bases, with 8 bases left between them. CDR1 is KGHDR and CDR2 is SFDVKD in the germline V gene. The CDR3 loop spans 14 amino acids. The chain's CDR3 is CATSEGSSNEKLFF. CDR3 coding DNA: TGTGCCACCAGTGAGGGGAGCTCTAATGAAAAACTGTTTTTT.

V usage is TRBV27 and J usage is TRBJ2-2; 7 positions agree with TRBD2. The CDR3 has 14 residues. The V gene's germline CDR1 is MNHEY and CDR2 SMNVEV (reference sequence). With V trimmed by 3 bases and J by 6 bases, 4 bases remained unmatched. The CDR3 coding sequence is TGTGCCAGCAGTTTTGGGGGGGGAGCCGGGGAGCTGTTTTTT. Residues: CASSFGGGAGELFF.

V and J are TRBV7-2 and TRBJ2-1; 7 nucleotides line up with TRBD2. The CDR3 sequence is 12 residues long. Germline V gene lookup returns CDR1 SGHTA and CDR2 FQGNSA. The ends lost 6 bases at V and 12 bases at J; junction bases unmatched: 8. The CDR3 spells CASRPGGRGQFF. In DNA form, the CDR3 reads TGTGCCAGCAGACCCGGGGGGAGGGGGCAGTTCTTC. Using reference TRBV7-2 and TRBJ2-1 for the parts outside the CDR3, the full variable domain is GAGVSQSPSNKVTEKGKDVELRCDPISGHTALYWYRQSLGQGLEFLIYFQGNSAPDKSGLPSDRFSAERTGGSVSTLTIQRTQQEDSAVYLCASRPGGRGQFFGPGTRLTVL.

This rearrangement joins TRBV24-1 to TRBJ2-6; TRBD1 might be the D (6 bases). V was clipped by 4 bases and J by 0 bases, with 6 bases between them. Germline V CDR1 and CDR2: KGHDR, SFDVKD. This CDR3 is built from 15 residues. This CDR3 is CATSDRGSGANVLTF. The CDR3 nucleotides are TGTGCCACCAGTGACAGGGGCTCTGGGGCCAACGTCCTGACTTTC.

The gene calls are TRBV12-3 or TRBV12-4 and TRBJ2-5; D remains unclear. Trimming shortened V by 1 base and J by 4 bases, and 7 bases separated the two germline ends. This CDR3 comprises 13 residues. The CDR3 reads CASSLDFGETQYF. The CDR3 DNA sequence: TGTGCCAGCAGTTTAGACTTTGGAGAGACCCAGTACTTC.

This clone appeared a single time. The rearrangement uses TRBV2 and TRBJ1-2, with D possibly TRBD1 on 5 matching bases. There are 13 residues in the CDR3. Trimming removed 8 bases at V and 6 bases at J, with 16 bases between. Germline CDR1 and CDR2: SNHLY and FYNNEI. CDR3 region: CASVGGGIHGYTF. The DNA for the CDR3 is TGTGCCAGCGTAGGCGGGGGAATCCATGGCTACACCTTC.

The chain has TRBV25-1 and TRBJ1-3, with D maybe TRBD1 (5 bases). The length of the CDR3 is 15 residues. CDR1 is MGHDK, CDR2 SYGVNS, per germline. Trimming cost V 6 bases and J 4 bases, with 16 bases left between them. CDR3 residues: CASSSGSREGNTIYF. CDR3 in DNA: TGTGCCAGCAGCTCAGGGAGCAGGGAAGGAAACACCATATATTTT. Drawing the rest from reference TRBV25-1 and TRBJ1-3, the complete variable domain is EADIYQTPRYLVIGTGKKITLECSQTMGHDKMYWYQQDPGMELHLIHYSYGVNSTEKGDLSSESTVSRIRTEHFPLTLESARPSHTSQYLCASSSGSREGNTIYFGEGSWLTVV.

The chain couples TRBV7-9 to TRBJ2-5; D is uncertain. Trimming removed 3 bases from V and 5 bases from J, with 16 bases in between. The CDR3 runs to 15 residues. Germline V gene lookup returns CDR1 SEHNR and CDR2 FQNEAQ (reference sequence). The DNA of the CDR3 is TGTGCCAGCAGCTTTAGGCGACCAGTGGGGGAGACCCAGTACTTC. It yields the protein CASSFRRPVGETQYF. The entire variable domain, with the rest obtained from reference TRBV7-9 and TRBJ2-5, is as follows: DTGVSQNPRHKITKRGQNVTFRCDPISEHNRLYWYRQTLGQGPEFLTYFQNEAQLEKSRLLSDRFSAERPKGSFSTLEIQRTEQGDSAMYLCASSFRRPVGETQYFGPGTRLLVL.

The genes are TRBV6-5 and TRBJ2-5, with a tentative D call TRBD1 (6 bases). The CDR3 is 14 amino acids. Germline V lookup: CDR1 MNHEY, CDR2 SVGAGI. Trimming cost V 7 bases and J 1 base, with 13 bases left between them. The CDR3: CASNPPGAQETQYF. The CDR3 nucleotides read TGTGCCAGCAATCCCCCAGGGGCCCAAGAGACCCAGTACTTC.

V gene TRBV9 combines with J gene TRBJ1-3; 7 positions agree with TRBD1. Losses at the gene ends were 4 bases for V and 1 base for J; bases not matched to a gene: 11. CDR1 SGDLS and CDR2 YYNGEE come from the germline V gene. The CDR3 consists of 17 residues. CDR3: CASSPRGGPISGNTIYF. DNA of the CDR3: TGTGCCAGCAGCCCCAGGGGGGGTCCGATTTCTGGAAACACCATATATTTT.

The genes are TRBV3-1 (or the pseudogene TRBV3-2) and TRBJ2-3; 7 bases map to TRBD2. After removal of 5 bases from V and 0 bases from J, the junction contained 5 bases not matched to a gene. The CDR3 has 15 residues. Looked up from germline, CDR1 is LGHDT and CDR2 is YNNKEL (reference sequence). The CDR3 sequence is CASSRDYQSTDTQYF. CDR3 DNA: TGTGCCAGCAGCAGGGACTATCAAAGCACAGATACGCAGTATTTT.

The rearrangement links TRBV5-6 to TRBJ1-1, with 8 bases lining up with TRBD1. The V and J ends lost 1 base and 6 bases, in that order; junction bases with no gene match: 11. The CDR3 runs 16 residues. Per the germline V gene, CDR1 is SGHDT and CDR2 is YYEEEE. The CDR3 DNA reads as TGTGCCAGCAGCTTGTTTATCTCGGGACAGGCCTCTGAAGCTTTCTTT. It is translated as CASSLFISGQASEAFF.

This chain uses TRBV5-8 with TRBJ2-7; no clear D. Germline V gene lookup returns CDR1 SGHTS and CDR2 YDEGEE. The V end was cut by 4 bases, the J end by 4 bases, with 15 bases between. This CDR3 contains 14 residues. The CDR3 reads CASSPHLLMYEQYF. For the CDR3, the DNA is TGTGCCAGCAGCCCCCACCTACTCATGTACGAGCAGTACTTC. The whole variable domain, remainder taken from reference TRBV5-8 and TRBJ2-7, is EAGVTQSPTHLIKTRGQQATLRCSPISGHTSVYWYQQALGLGLQFLLWYDEGEERNRGNFPPRFSGRQFPNYSSELNVNALELEDSALYLCASSPHLLMYEQYFGPGTRLTVT.

The rearrangement joins TRBV3-1 (or the pseudogene TRBV3-2) to TRBJ1-3; 8 bases agree with TRBD1. The CDR3 contains 17 residues. Per the germline V gene, CDR1 is LGHDT and CDR2 is YNNKEL (reference sequence). Trimming removed 3 bases from V and 3 bases from J; junction bases left unmatched: 10. The CDR3 DNA reads as TGTGCCAGCAGCCAGGCATCCGGGACAGGCGGTGGAAACACCATATATTTT. Translated, it gives CASSQASGTGGGNTIYF.

The CDR3 nucleotides are TGCGCCAGCAGCCGGGAAAGAATACAGGTCACTGAAGCTTTCTTT. Translating gives CASSRERIQVTEAFF. The J gene is TRBJ1-1, the V gene TRBV5-1; D possibly corresponds to TRBD1 (5 bases). Trimming cost V 4 bases and J 4 bases, with 17 bases left between them. This CDR3 region has 15 residues. Germline V gene data show CDR1 as SGHRS and CDR2 as YFSETQ.

This clone occurred once. The chain couples TRBV6-1 to TRBJ2-5; D call uncertain. CDR1 and CDR2 (germline): MNHNS, SASEGT. The CDR3 totals 13 residues. Deletions cut 0 bases from V and 7 bases from J, with 9 bases between. Here the CDR3 reads CASSEAPTGTQYF. DNA for the CDR3: TGTGCCAGCAGTGAAGCGCCGACGGGGACCCAGTACTTC.

The chain has TRBV27 and TRBJ2-7; D possibly corresponds to TRBD1 (6 bases). The CDR3 extends over 12 amino acids. V was shortened by 6 bases and J by 6 bases, with 12 bases between the two germline ends. The V gene's germline CDR1 is MNHEY and CDR2 SMNVEV (reference sequence). CDR3 loop: CASSPTGTEQYF. The CDR3 DNA follows: TGTGCCAGCAGCCCGACAGGTACCGAGCAGTACTTC.

The chain couples TRBV6-5 to TRBJ1-1, with D maybe TRBD1 (6 bases). This CDR3 has 16 residues. The germline V gene encodes CDR1 MNHEY and CDR2 SVGAGI. The V and J ends lost 2 bases and 0 bases respectively, with 13 bases between them. CDR3 sequence reads: CASSYGRGFVNTEAFF. The CDR3 DNA follows: TGTGCCAGCAGTTACGGCAGGGGTTTCGTGAACACTGAAGCTTTCTTT.

This chain connects TRBV14 to TRBJ2-7; 9 bases agree with TRBD2. This CDR3 region has 17 residues. Germline CDR1 reads SGHDN; CDR2 reads FVKESK. J lost 5 bases, V lost 1 base, and 12 bases had no gene match. CDR3 sequence: CASSQVGNLAGKDEQYF. Written as DNA, the CDR3 is TGTGCCAGCAGCCAAGTGGGGAATCTAGCGGGGAAGGACGAGCAGTACTTC.

This clone showed up just once. J is TRBJ1-1 and V is TRBV6-1; no clear D gene. The CDR3 contains 15 residues. CDR1 is MNHNS and CDR2 is SASEGT in the germline V gene. Trimming cost V 2 bases and J 4 bases, with 14 bases left between them. DNA of the CDR3: TGTGCCAGCAGTGAACTGCAGGCCGGAAGCACTGAAGCTTTCTTT. As protein: CASSELQAGSTEAFF.